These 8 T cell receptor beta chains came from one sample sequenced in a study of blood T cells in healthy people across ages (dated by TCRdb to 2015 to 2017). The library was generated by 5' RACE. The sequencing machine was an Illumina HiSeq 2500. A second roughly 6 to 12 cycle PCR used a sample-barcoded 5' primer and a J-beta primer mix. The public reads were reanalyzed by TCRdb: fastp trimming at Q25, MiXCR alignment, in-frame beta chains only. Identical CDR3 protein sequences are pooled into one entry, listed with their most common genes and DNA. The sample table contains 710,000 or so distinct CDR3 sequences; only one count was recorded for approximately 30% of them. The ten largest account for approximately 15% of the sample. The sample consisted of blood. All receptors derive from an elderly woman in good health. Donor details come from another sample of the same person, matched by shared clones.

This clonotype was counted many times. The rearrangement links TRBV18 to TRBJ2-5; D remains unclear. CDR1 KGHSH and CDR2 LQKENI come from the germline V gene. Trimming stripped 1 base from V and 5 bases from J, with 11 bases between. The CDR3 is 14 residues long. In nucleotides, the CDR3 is TGTGCCAGCTCACCACTCCCGGGCGCGGAGACCCAGTACTTC. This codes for CASSPLPGAETQYF.

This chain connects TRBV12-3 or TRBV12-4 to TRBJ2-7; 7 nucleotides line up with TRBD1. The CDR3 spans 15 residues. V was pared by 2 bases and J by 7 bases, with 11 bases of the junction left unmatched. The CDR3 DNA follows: TGTGCCAGCAGTTTAACAGGGGCCTCCTACAATGAGCAGTACTTC. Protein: CASSLTGASYNEQYF.

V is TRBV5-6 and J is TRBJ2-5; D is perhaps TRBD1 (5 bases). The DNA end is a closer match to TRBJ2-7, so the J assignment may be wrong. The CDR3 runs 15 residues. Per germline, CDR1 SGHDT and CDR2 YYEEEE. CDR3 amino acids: CASSETPDTGYEQYF. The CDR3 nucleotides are TGTGCCAGCAGCGAGACACCGGACACCGGCTACGAGCAGTACTTC.

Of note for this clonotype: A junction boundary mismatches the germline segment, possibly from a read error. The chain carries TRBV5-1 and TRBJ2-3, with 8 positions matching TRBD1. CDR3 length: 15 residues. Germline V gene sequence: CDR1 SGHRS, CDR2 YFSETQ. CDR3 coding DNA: TGCGCCTGCAGCTTGGACAGGGCTAGCACAGATACGCAGTATTTT. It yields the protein CACSLDRASTDTQYF.

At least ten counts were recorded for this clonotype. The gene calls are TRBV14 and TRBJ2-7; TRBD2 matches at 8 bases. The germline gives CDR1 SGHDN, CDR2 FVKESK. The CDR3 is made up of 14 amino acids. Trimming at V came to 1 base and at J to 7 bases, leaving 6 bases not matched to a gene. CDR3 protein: CASSQAGGFEEQYF. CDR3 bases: TGTGCCAGCAGCCAAGCGGGAGGGTTTGAGGAGCAGTACTTC.

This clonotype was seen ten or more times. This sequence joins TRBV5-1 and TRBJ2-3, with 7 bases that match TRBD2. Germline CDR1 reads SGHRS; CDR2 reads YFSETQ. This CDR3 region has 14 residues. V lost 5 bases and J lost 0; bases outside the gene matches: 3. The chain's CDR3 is CASRLGGSTDTQYF. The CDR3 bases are TGCGCCAGCAGACTGGGGGGGAGCACAGATACGCAGTATTTT.

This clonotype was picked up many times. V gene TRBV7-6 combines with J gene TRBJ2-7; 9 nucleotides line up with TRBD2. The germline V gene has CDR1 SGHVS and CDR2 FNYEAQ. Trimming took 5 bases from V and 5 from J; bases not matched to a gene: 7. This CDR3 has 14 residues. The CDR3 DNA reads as TGTGCCAGCAGCCAAACTAGCGGGCCTAACGAGCAGTACTTC. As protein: CASSQTSGPNEQYF.

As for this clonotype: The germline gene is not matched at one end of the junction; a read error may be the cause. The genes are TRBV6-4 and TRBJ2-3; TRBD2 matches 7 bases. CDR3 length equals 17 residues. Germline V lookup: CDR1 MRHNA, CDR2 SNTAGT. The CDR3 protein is CASSDSATSVGGDMQYF. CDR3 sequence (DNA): TGTGCCAGCAGTGACTCAGCTACTAGCGTGGGTGGAGATATGCAGTATTTT.